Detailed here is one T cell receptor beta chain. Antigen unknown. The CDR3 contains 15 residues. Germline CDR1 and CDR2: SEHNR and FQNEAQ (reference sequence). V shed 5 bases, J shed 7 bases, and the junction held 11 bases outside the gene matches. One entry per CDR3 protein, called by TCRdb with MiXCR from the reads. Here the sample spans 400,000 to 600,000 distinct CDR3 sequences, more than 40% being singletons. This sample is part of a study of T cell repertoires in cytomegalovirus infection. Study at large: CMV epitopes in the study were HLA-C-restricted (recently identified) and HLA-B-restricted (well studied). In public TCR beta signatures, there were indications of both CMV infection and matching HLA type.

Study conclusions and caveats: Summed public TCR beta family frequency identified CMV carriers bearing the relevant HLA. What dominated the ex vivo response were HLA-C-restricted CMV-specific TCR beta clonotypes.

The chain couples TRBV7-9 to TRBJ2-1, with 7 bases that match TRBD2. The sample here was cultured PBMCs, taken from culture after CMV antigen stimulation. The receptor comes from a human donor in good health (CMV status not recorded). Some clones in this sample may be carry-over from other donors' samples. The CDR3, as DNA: TGTGCCAGCAGCCCGAGCGGGGTGCGGAGTAATGAGCAGTTCTTC. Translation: CASSPSGVRSNEQFF.